In this sample, the clone carrying this T cell receptor (beta chain) turned up once. Its antigen remains unidentified. The CDR3 loop spans 15 amino acids. The V gene's germline CDR1 is MNHEY and CDR2 SVGAGI. V lost 7 bases, J lost 1 base, and 14 bases lay in between. The data were taken from a study of T cell responses to AZD1222 COVID-19 vaccine. Study-wide results and limits: Clonal diversity was possibly underestimated, and the donors were mostly white British, with more females. Spike-specific TCR breadth and depth were elevated following two AZD1222 doses.

Some clones are missing from TCRdb's copy, which holds only in-frame ones; the method was immunoSEQ multiplex PCR. The sample includes about 67,000 clones, approximately 83% seen only once; the top ten take about 6%. The sample here was peripheral blood, taken 28 days after the second AZD1222 dose. This receptor was taken from an adult who received the AZD1222 COVID-19 vaccine. V and J are TRBV6-5 and TRBJ1-3; D gene unclear. CDR3 nucleotides: TGTGCCAGCACCCCCCGAAGGGAATCTGGAAACACCATATATTTT. Amino acid sequence: CASTPRRESGNTIYF.